This entry is about one TCR beta chain. The data stem from a study of blood T cell repertoires in COVID-19. V lost 5 bases, J lost 1 base, and 8 bases lay in between. In germline, CDR1 is MNHEY, CDR2 SMNVEV (reference sequence). The CDR3 is 13 amino acids. Per the authors' pipeline: Scientists estimated how many nucleated cells there were by amplifying reference gene primers. TCRdb keeps only in-frame clones here, not all; method: immunoSEQ multiplex PCR. V, J and clone size derive from that table, while D and trimming were established from the DNA sequence. The data hold around 100,000 clones, with 80% observed a single time.

This chain joins TRBV27 and TRBJ1-1; D is possibly TRBD1 (5 bases). The TCR was taken from a woman aged 70-85 years with acute or convalescent COVID-19. Specimen: peripheral blood. The CDR3 loop reads CASSTTENTEAFF. In DNA, the CDR3 is TGTGCCAGCAGTACGACAGAGAACACTGAAGCTTTCTTT.